The next 10 T cell receptor beta chains were all read from a single sample in a study of blood T cells in healthy people across ages. Using a J-beta primer mix together with a sample-barcoded 5' primer, a second PCR was run for roughly 6 to 11 cycles. TCRdb called the 5' RACE reads again in MiXCR, with one record for every CDR3 protein. The table has roughly 2 million distinct CDR3 sequences, about 50% seen once. Source material: blood. These receptors were collected from a woman aged 35 to 49 in good health.

This chain joins TRBV6-5 and TRBJ2-7; tentative D call: TRBD2 (6 bases). V lost 6 bases and J 0 bases, leaving 18 bases between the germline ends. CDR3 length: 16 amino acids. CDR1 is MNHEY and CDR2 is SVGAGI in the germline V gene. The CDR3 reads CASSPSPGRSSYEQYF. The CDR3 DNA reads as TGTGCCAGCAGCCCTTCACCGGGGAGGAGCTCCTACGAGCAGTACTTC.

The chain recombines TRBV29-1 with TRBJ2-6; the match to TRBD2 covers 8 bases. With V trimmed by 1 base and J by 0 bases, 8 bases remained unmatched. Germline-derived CDR1 and CDR2 are SQVTM and ANQGSEA. This CDR3 spans 18 amino acids. CDR3: CSVEGPAGAHSGANVLTF. The CDR3 DNA follows: TGCAGCGTTGAAGGCCCAGCGGGGGCCCACTCTGGGGCCAACGTCCTGACTTTC.

This sequence joins TRBV6-5 and TRBJ2-1; tentatively, D is TRBD1 (6 bases). CDR1 and CDR2 from the germline V gene are MNHEY and SVGAGI. This CDR3 is built from 15 residues. V lost 4 bases to trimming and J lost 7 bases, with 17 bases between them. The CDR3 region has the DNA TGTGCCAGCAGTTCCGTATTAGCAACAGGGAATGAGCAGTTCTTC. Its protein product is CASSSVLATGNEQFF.

The chain carries TRBV7-2 and TRBJ2-1, with D hard to call. Trimming removed 5 bases at V and 8 bases at J, with 7 bases between. The CDR3 contains 11 residues. The germline V gene has CDR1 SGHTA and CDR2 FQGNSA. CDR3 amino acids: CASSRIYEQFF. In DNA, the CDR3 is TGTGCCAGCAGCCGGATTTATGAGCAGTTCTTC.

This clonotype was seen only a few times. The rearrangement links TRBV29-1 to TRBJ2-7; D is unclear. The CDR3 consists of 13 residues. Germline loops: CDR1 SQVTM, CDR2 ANQGSEA. The V end lost 6 bases, the J end lost 0 bases, and 12 bases lay between the germline ends. In DNA form, the CDR3 reads TGCAGCGTCGTCAAGGAGAGCTCCTACGAGCAGTACTTC. This translates into CSVVKESSYEQYF.

This clonotype was seen a handful of times. The chain links TRBV7-2 to TRBJ2-7; 7 nucleotides agree with TRBD2. With V trimmed by 3 bases and J by 6 bases, 5 bases remained unmatched. Germline-derived CDR1 and CDR2 are SGHTA and FQGNSA. The CDR3 length is 13 residues. CDR3 in DNA: TGTGCCAGCAGCTTCGGGACTATGGGCGAGCAGTACTTC. It is translated as CASSFGTMGEQYF. The whole variable domain, remainder taken from reference TRBV7-2 and TRBJ2-7, is GAGVSQSPSNKVTEKGKDVELRCDPISGHTALYWYRQSLGQGLEFLIYFQGNSAPDKSGLPSDRFSAERTGGSVSTLTIQRTQQEDSAVYLCASSFGTMGEQYFGPGTRLTVT.

This chain connects TRBV2 to TRBJ2-5; TRBD1 agrees at 9 bases. The CDR3 has 13 residues. Unmatched junction bases numbered 10, after V lost 6 bases and J lost 11 bases. Germline-derived CDR1 and CDR2 are SNHLY and FYNNEI. CDR3 sequence reads: CASSADRGSWQYF. The CDR3 DNA follows: TGTGCCAGCAGCGCGGACAGGGGAAGTTGGCAGTACTTC.

The chain carries TRBV27 and TRBJ2-1; 7 bases are a match to TRBD2. Per the germline V gene, CDR1 is MNHEY and CDR2 is SMNVEV (reference sequence). This CDR3 is built from 15 residues. J gave up 4 bases and V 5 bases, and 8 bases lay outside the gene matches. This CDR3 is CASSPHAGVYNEQFF. In nucleotides, the CDR3 is TGTGCCAGCAGTCCCCACGCGGGGGTGTACAATGAGCAGTTCTTC.

CDR3 protein: CASSKLLVNPRGTQYF. The DNA of the CDR3 is TGTGCCAGCAGCAAACTCCTCGTGAATCCGCGGGGGACCCAGTACTTC. The V call is TRBV21-1, the J call TRBJ2-5; TRBD2, as called in the table, went unchecked against the DNA. TRBV21-1 is flagged as a pseudogene. The CDR3 is made up of 16 amino acids.

This clonotype was recorded a few times. The chain joins TRBV5-5 to TRBJ2-5; the match to TRBD2 covers 10 bases. The CDR3 consists of 15 residues. The V gene end was trimmed by 2 bases and the J gene end by 5 bases; junction bases not matched to a gene: 6. Germline V lookup: CDR1 SGHKS, CDR2 YYEKEE (reference sequence). CDR3: CASSFPAGGRETQYF. The DNA for the CDR3 is TGTGCCAGCAGCTTTCCAGCGGGGGGGCGGGAGACCCAGTACTTC.